The present T cell receptor beta chain was sequenced within a study of TIL therapy for anti-PD-1-resistant metastatic lung cancer (dated by TCRdb to the early 2020s). In the study overall: Before any PD-1/PD-L1 blockade was given, tumors were harvested, nivolumab was then administered, and patients who progressed went on to receive lymphodepletion, an infusion of expanded TIL, and IL-2. Most of the cohort had lung adenocarcinoma, a handful of tumors were EGFR-mutant and two were ALK-rearranged, and half of the patients were current or former smokers. T cell receptor beta sequencing of tumor and peripheral blood was used to follow clonotypes across the tumor, the expanded TIL product and serial blood samples. A median age of around 56 years (range roughly 38-85) and a median tumor PD-L1 proportion score of roughly 5.8% were recorded among enrolled patients. Across the cohort, whole-exome sequencing showed a median non-synonymous tumor mutation burden of approximately 1.5 mutations per megabase.

In the paper's terms, the time point label means: pre-treatment sample, taken before nivolumab and TIL therapy. Adults with stage 4 NSCLC were enrolled from 2017 to January 2020 in a dual-center phase I trial. The samples were drawn from an open-label, single-arm phase I trial testing tumor-infiltrating lymphocyte therapy combined with nivolumab in advanced non-small cell lung cancer. Blood mononuclear cells from EDTA tubes were separated on a Ficoll gradient and snap-frozen as pellets, and DNA was extracted from the cells using a Qiagen mini-prep kit. TCR beta CDR3 regions were amplified from genomic DNA with the immunoSEQ v3 hsTCRB kit using bias-controlled multiplex PCR. The TCR libraries were sequenced on an Illumina NextSeq 500 to around 2 million read pairs for survey level or about 5-6.5 million read pairs for deep level. The authors processed their data as follows. Clonality was reported by immunoSEQ Analyzer software, which also assigned V, D and J genes and filtered out non-productive sequences. Repertoires of infused TIL and blood were compared using productive Simpson clonality and the Morisita overlap index of productive TRB rearrangements. For each clone in blood, the absolute clonotype count was estimated by multiplying the lymphocyte count by the CD3+ fraction and by the clone's productive frequency. Here the immuneACCESS table is served through TCRdb, limited to in-frame sequences with V and J called. Missing clones are a known gap in these copies; in checked studies unresolved V genes cover under half, and the rest lacks a known reason. From that table come the V and J calls and clone size; the DNA was used to work out D and trimming. The sample contains about 12,000 clones, approximately 80% of them found a single time. Roughly 9.1% of the sample is in the top ten clones.

With respect to this clone: Its antigen is still unknown. Qualities for individual bases were not recorded, and no much larger clone is one base off.

Overall study results and their limits: The baseline peripheral repertoire was partially replaced by infused TIL clonotypes, which then decayed over months, and persistence showed no apparent association with response. Because the cohort was highly selected, with more treatment-naive, never-smoker and oncogene-addicted patients than is typical, generalizability is limited. The study protocol defined all tumor marker inferences as exploratory.

The germline V gene encodes CDR1 SGDLS and CDR2 YYNGEE. The CDR3 numbers 16 residues from cysteine through phenylalanine. The only DNA kept is the CDR3, 48 bases in frame from the first base. V is shortened by 4 bases, J by 0 bases, and the region joining them spans 14 bases. The chain uses TRBV9 and TRBJ1-3; no D gene can be assigned with confidence. This TCR came from a person aged 25 to 85 with non-small cell lung cancer. Specimen: blood, collected at baseline. The CDR3 here reads CASSPRLGNSGNTIYF. The sequence in DNA is TGTGCCAGCAGCCCGCGACTGGGAAACTCTGGAAACACCATATATTTT.